This record concerns one T cell receptor beta chain sequence. The target antigen is unknown. The data were taken from a study of T cell clonotyping in hematopoietic cell transplantation. Whole-study findings and limits: Graft donor and pretransplant recipient Inverse Simpson Index values predicted broader posttransplant TCR diversity.

This CDR3 is built from 15 residues. Germline V lookup: CDR1 SGHRS, CDR2 YFSETQ. V shed 7 bases and J 4 bases; nucleotides not matched to a gene: 14. Generated by immunoSEQ multiplex PCR, the TCRdb table keeps only in-frame clones and is missing some. The table lists around 12,000 clones, just under 85% of them singletons, with approximately 5.4% in the top ten. The J gene is TRBJ2-7, the V gene TRBV5-1; TRBD2 matches at 7 bases. The receptor's source is a female patient in her forties or fifties who had an allogeneic stem cell transplant from a related donor, so T cells may come from the graft donor. Some clones in this sample may be carry-over from other donors' samples. The sequencing used PBMCs, collected 100 days after allogeneic stem cell transplant. This CDR3 is CASGTGTTTSYEQYF. Here the CDR3 DNA reads TGCGCCAGCGGAACCGGGACTACGACCTCTTACGAGCAGTACTTC.